The following is a TCR beta chain sequence with its context. Profiled with immunoSEQ multiplex PCR; TCRdb holds only in-frame clones, not every one. The sample lists almost 550,000 clones, about 84% occurring once. This sample stems from a study of shared T cell receptors in the human thymus. Germline trimming cut 7 bases from V and 3 bases from J; bases unmatched to any gene: 10. The CDR3 spans 15 residues. Germline CDR1 SGHTA, CDR2 FQGNSA. These data were likewise used in another study, on human thymus T cells. This second study says: The donor group consisted of healthy Finnish infants who were having corrective surgery for congenital heart defects. Resections from corrective heart surgery provided thymus tissue. Across thymic and blood repertoires, the usage of V and J genes appeared to be biased. Related work found strong thymic repertoire overlap between unrelated individuals.

The TCR originated in a boy younger than two with a congenital heart defect. The sample was thymocytes. The genes are TRBV7-2 and TRBJ2-7, with 9 bases that match TRBD2. The CDR3 DNA reads as TGTGCCAGCACCCGGGAGGCGGGAGGGGGCTACGAGCAGTACTTC. This sequence encodes CASTREAGGGYEQYF.